This TCR beta chain was sequenced in a study of CD8+CD57+ T cells in acquired aplastic anemia. Overall study: Average DNA yield from sorted CD4+ and CD8+ cells was about 2.9 ug. Study-level points and caveats: Found in both controls and patients were some 30 CD8+ CDR3 sequences.

The count of this clonotype is one. Its antigen is not known. The junction and the germline gene differ at one end; a read error may be behind it. Profiling that covered TCR beta VDJ and CDR3 relied on genomic DNA as its template. TCRdb re-derived calls from the reads in MiXCR, one entry per CDR3 protein. The sample shows about 220,000 distinct CDR3 sequences, roughly 35% of them seen only once. The CDR3 is 16 residues long. Germline V gives CDR1 LNHDA, CDR2 SQIVND (reference sequence). The chain has TRBV19 and TRBJ1-3, with unresolved D. Specimen: sorted CD4+, CD8+, or CD8+CD57+ T cells (not recorded which) from PBMCs. The sequence was obtained from a human donor in good health, serving as a control. In DNA, the CDR3 is TGTGCCAGTAGTATAGTATGGATGAGCTCTGGGAACACCATACATTTT. This gives the protein CASSIVWMSSGNTIHF.